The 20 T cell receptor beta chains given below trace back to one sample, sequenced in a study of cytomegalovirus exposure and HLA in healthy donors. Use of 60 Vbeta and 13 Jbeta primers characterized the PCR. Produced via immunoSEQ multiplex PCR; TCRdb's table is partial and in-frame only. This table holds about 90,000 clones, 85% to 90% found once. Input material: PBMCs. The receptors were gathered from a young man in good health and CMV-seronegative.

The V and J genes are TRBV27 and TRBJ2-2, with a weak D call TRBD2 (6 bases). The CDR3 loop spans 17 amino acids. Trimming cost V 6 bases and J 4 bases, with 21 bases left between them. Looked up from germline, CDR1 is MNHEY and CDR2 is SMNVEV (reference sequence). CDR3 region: CASSTRRGPAITGELFF. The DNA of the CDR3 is TGTGCCAGCAGCACTAGGAGGGGACCCGCAATCACCGGGGAGCTGTTTTTT.

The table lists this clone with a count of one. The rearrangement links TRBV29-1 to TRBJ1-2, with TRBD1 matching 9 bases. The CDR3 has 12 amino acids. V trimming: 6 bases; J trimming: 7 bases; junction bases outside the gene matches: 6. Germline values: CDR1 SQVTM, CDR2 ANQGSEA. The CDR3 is CSVPGQGSGYTF. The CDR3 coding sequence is TGCAGCGTCCCGGGACAGGGAAGTGGCTACACCTTC.

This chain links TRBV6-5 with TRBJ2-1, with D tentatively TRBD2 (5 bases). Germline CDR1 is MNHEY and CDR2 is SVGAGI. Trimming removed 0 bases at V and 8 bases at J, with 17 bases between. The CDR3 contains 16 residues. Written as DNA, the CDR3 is TGTGCCAGCAGTTACTCCCCTTACAGACATAGCGATGAGCAGTTCTTC. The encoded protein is CASSYSPYRHSDEQFF.

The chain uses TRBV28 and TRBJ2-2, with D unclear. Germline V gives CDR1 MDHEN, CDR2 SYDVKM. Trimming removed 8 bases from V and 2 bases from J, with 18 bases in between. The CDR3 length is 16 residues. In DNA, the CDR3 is TGTGCCAGCCACGCAATGTCGACTCTTAACACCGGGGAGCTGTTTTTT. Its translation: CASHAMSTLNTGELFF.

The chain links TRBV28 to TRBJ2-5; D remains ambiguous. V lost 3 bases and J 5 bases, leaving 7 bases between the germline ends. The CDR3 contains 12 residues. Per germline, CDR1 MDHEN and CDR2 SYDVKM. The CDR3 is CASSLVRETQYF. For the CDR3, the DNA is TGTGCCAGCAGTTTGGTCCGGGAGACCCAGTACTTC.

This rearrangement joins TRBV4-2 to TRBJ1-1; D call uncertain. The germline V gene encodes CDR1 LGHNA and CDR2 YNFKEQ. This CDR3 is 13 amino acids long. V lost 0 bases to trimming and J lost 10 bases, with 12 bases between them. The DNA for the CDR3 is TGTGCCAGCAGCCAAGACCATGCCGTCGGAGCTTTCTTT. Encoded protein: CASSQDHAVGAFF.

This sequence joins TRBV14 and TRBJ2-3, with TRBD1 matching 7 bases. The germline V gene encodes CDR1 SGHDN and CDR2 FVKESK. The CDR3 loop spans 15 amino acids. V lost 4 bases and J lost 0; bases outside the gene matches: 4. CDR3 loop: CASSRGTVSTDTQYF. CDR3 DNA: TGTGCCAGCAGCCGAGGGACAGTAAGCACAGATACGCAGTATTTT.

The CDR3 is CASSPRALMNTGELFF. In DNA form, the CDR3 reads TGTGCCAGCTCACCACGTGCCCTAATGAACACCGGGGAGCTGTTTTTT. This chain joins TRBV18 and TRBJ2-2, with D unresolved. The V and J ends lost 1 base and 1 base respectively, with 10 bases between them. Germline lookup yields CDR1 KGHSH and CDR2 LQKENI. This CDR3 has 16 amino acids.

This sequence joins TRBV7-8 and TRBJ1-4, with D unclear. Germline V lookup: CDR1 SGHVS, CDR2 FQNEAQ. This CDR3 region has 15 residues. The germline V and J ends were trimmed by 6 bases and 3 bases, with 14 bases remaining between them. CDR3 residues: CASSHPGGPNEKLFF. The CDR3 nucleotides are TGTGCCAGCAGTCATCCGGGAGGCCCTAATGAAAAACTGTTTTTT.

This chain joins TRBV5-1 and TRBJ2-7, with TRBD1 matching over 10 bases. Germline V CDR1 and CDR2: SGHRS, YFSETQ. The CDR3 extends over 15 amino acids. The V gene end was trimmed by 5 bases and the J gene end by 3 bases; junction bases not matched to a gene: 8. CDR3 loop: CASRVGQGNGYEQYF. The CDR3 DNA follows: TGCGCCAGCAGGGTGGGACAGGGGAACGGCTACGAGCAGTACTTC.

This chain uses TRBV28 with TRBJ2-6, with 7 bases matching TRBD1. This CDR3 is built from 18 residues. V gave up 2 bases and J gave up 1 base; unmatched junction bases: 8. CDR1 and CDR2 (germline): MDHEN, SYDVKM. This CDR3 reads CASSLGQVLASGANVLTF. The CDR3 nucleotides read TGTGCCAGCAGTTTAGGACAGGTTCTTGCATCTGGGGCCAACGTCCTGACTTTC. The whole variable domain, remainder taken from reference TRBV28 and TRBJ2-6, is DVKVTQSSRYLVKRTGEKVFLECVQDMDHENMFWYRQDPGLGLRLIYFSYDVKMKEKGDIPEGYSVSREKKERFSLILESASTNQTSMYLCASSLGQVLASGANVLTFGAGSRLTVL.

The CDR3 nucleotides are TGTGCCAGCAAGGGGACACGCGATGAAAAACTGTTTTTT. Amino acid sequence: CASKGTRDEKLFF. The chain has TRBV2 and TRBJ1-4; TRBD1 is a possible D gene (6 bases). Germline values: CDR1 SNHLY, CDR2 FYNNEI. With 7 bases removed from V and 6 bases from J, the gap between germline ends came to 12 bases. The CDR3 runs 13 residues.

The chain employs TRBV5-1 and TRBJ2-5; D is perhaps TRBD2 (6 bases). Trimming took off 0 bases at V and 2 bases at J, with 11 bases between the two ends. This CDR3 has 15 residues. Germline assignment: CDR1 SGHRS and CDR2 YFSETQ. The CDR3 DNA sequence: TGCGCCAGCAGCTTGGTTCCAGGGAGGCAAGAGACCCAGTACTTC. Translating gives CASSLVPGRQETQYF.

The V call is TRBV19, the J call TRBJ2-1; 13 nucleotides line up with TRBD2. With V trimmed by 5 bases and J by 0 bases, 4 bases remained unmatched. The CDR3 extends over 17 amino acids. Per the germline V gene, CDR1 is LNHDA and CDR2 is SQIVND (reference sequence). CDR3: CASSYGLAGVSYNEQFF. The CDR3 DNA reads TGTGCCAGTAGTTATGGACTAGCGGGAGTCTCCTACAATGAGCAGTTCTTC.

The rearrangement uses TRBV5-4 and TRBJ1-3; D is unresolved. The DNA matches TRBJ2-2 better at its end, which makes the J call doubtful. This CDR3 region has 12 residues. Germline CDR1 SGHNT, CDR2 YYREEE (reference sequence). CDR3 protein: CASSFNTGELFF. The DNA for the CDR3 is TGTGCCAGCAGCTTTAACACCGGGGAGCTGTTTTTT.

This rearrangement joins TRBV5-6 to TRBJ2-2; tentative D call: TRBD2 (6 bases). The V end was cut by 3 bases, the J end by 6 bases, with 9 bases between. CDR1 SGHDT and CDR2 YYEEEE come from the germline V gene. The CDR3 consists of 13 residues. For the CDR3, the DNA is TGTGCCAGCAGCTCGGGGACTGCCGGGGAGCTGTTTTTT. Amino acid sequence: CASSSGTAGELFF.

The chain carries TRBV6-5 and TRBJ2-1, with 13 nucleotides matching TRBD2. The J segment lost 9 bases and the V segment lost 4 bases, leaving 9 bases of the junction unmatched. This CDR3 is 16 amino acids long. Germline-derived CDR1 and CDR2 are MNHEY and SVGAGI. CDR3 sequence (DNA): TGTGCCAGCAGTTCCACCGGGACTAGCGGGAAGAGTGAGCAGTTCTTC. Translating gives CASSSTGTSGKSEQFF.

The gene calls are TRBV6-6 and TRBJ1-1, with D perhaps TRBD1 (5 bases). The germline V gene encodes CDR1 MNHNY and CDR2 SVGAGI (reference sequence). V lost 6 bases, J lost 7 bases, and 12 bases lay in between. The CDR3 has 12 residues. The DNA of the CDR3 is TGTGCCAGCAGGCAGGGCCCCAATGAAGCTTTCTTT. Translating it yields CASRQGPNEAFF.

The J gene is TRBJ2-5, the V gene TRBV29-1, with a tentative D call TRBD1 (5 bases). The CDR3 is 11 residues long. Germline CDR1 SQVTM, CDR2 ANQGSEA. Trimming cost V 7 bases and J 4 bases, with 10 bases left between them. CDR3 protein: CSASDRETQYF. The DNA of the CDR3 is TGCAGCGCATCCGACAGAGAGACCCAGTACTTC.

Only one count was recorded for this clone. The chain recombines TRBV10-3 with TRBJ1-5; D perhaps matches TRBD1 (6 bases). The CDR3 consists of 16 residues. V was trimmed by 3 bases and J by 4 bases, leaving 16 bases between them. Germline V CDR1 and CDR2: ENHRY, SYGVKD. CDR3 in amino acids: CAISDPTGFGNQPQHF. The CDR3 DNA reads TGTGCCATCAGTGACCCTACAGGGTTCGGTAATCAGCCCCAGCATTTT.